Shown below are 8 T cell receptor beta chains from a single sample sequenced in a study of cytomegalovirus exposure and HLA in healthy donors. PCR was performed using 60 Vbeta and 13 Jbeta primers. The repertoire was sequenced with immunoSEQ multiplex PCR; TCRdb's copy has only in-frame clones and lacks some. The sample contains 150,000 to 160,000 clones, roughly 82% of which appear only once. The sample taken for sequencing was PBMCs. All receptors derive from a woman aged 50 to 60 in good health and CMV-seropositive.

The CDR3 reads CAWSVSQFGGDTQYF. The CDR3 coding sequence is TGTGCCTGGAGTGTCTCTCAATTCGGCGGAGATACGCAGTATTTT. This rearrangement joins TRBV30 to TRBJ2-3; the D is unclear. The CDR3 extends over 15 amino acids. CDR1 is GTSNPN, CDR2 SVGIG, per germline (reference sequence). V was shortened by 0 bases and J by 5 bases, with 15 bases between the two germline ends.

V is TRBV27 and J is TRBJ1-5; D gene ambiguous. In germline, CDR1 is MNHEY, CDR2 SMNVEV (reference sequence). The CDR3 is 14 residues long. Trimming shortened V by 5 bases and J by 0 bases, and 8 bases separated the two germline ends. CDR3 nucleotide sequence: TGTGCCAGCAGTCCAGTTATTAGCAATCAGCCCCAGCATTTT. It encodes CASSPVISNQPQHF.

The genes are TRBV7-3 and TRBJ2-1, with D possibly matching TRBD2 (5 bases). The CDR3 contains 13 residues. Germline V lookup: CDR1 SGHTA, CDR2 FQGTGA. V was clipped by 6 bases and J by 5 bases, with 11 bases between them. As DNA, the CDR3 is TGTGCCAGCAGTTCCGGACTTAACAATGAGCAGTTCTTC. Its translation is CASSSGLNNEQFF. Supplemented by reference TRBV7-3 and TRBJ2-1, the full variable domain reads GAGVSQTPSNKVTEKGKYVELRCDPISGHTALYWYRQSLGQGPEFLIYFQGTGAADDSGLPNDRFFAVRPEGSVSTLKIQRTERGDSAVYLCASSSGLNNEQFFGPGTRLTVL.

To note about this clone: A junction boundary mismatches the germline segment, possibly from a read error. The genes are TRBV7-9 and TRBJ1-1; D is unresolved. The CDR3 has 12 amino acids. The germline CDR1 and CDR2 sequences are SEHNR and FQNEAQ (reference sequence). The DNA for the CDR3 is TGTTCCAGCAGTTACACCGGGAGAGAAGCTTTCTTT. Protein product: CSSSYTGREAFF.

This chain connects TRBV14 to TRBJ2-2, with 11 bases matching TRBD2. This CDR3 is 18 amino acids long. CDR1 and CDR2 from the germline V gene are SGHDN and FVKESK. With V trimmed by 2 bases and J by 0 bases, 5 bases remained unmatched. This chain's CDR3 is CASSQLAGGTANTGELFF. Written as DNA, the CDR3 is TGTGCCAGCAGCCAACTAGCGGGGGGCACAGCGAACACCGGGGAGCTGTTTTTT.

In its sample, this clone was seen a few times. The genes are TRBV5-1 and TRBJ1-5; no clear D. V dropped 4 bases and J dropped 0 bases, with 11 bases sitting between them. The CDR3 contains 15 residues. Germline values: CDR1 SGHRS, CDR2 YFSETQ. The CDR3 loop reads CASSPGPDSNQPQHF. Here the CDR3 DNA reads TGCGCCAGCAGCCCGGGTCCCGATAGCAATCAGCCCCAGCATTTT. Full variable domain (remainder filled in from reference TRBV5-1 and TRBJ1-5): KAGVTQTPRYLIKTRGQQVTLSCSPISGHRSVSWYQQTPGQGLQFLFEYFSETQRNKGNFPGRFSGRQFSNSRSEMNVSTLELGDSALYLCASSPGPDSNQPQHFGDGTRLSIL.

The V and J genes are TRBV10-3 and TRBJ2-2, with 12 bases matching TRBD1. Germline lookup yields CDR1 ENHRY and CDR2 SYGVKD. V shed 6 bases, J shed 1 base, and the junction held 15 bases outside the gene matches. CDR3 length equals 20 residues. CDR3 region: CAIRDLGQGAQRGNTGELFF. CDR3 coding DNA: TGTGCCATCAGGGACTTGGGACAGGGGGCGCAAAGGGGGAACACCGGGGAGCTGTTTTTT.

This clone came up once. The chain links TRBV11-2 to TRBJ1-6; the D gene is possibly TRBD1 (5 bases). This CDR3 is built from 15 residues. V lost 5 bases and J lost 3, with 11 bases in between. CDR1 SGHAT and CDR2 FQNNGV come from the germline V gene. Written as DNA, the CDR3 is TGTGCCAGCAGCCCCAGGGACTTCTATAATTCACCCCTCCACTTT. Protein: CASSPRDFYNSPLHF.